This T cell receptor (beta chain) originates from a study of human T cells and chemical hapten exposure. Study-wide background: A 2 cm by 2 cm inner upper arm patch received 2% DPC for sensitization. From small differences in pooled library volume came most of the variation in per-sample TCR yields.

The sample's time point: pre-sensitization, week 0. Treatment noted: therapeutic diphenylcyclopropenone sensitization with weekly scalp DPC. Drawing of blood took place ahead of applying each patch test. Someone pulled total RNA out of unfractionated whole blood. TCRdb processed the RACE reads anew with MiXCR; each CDR3 protein has one entry. In the table there are more than 300,000 distinct CDR3 sequences, around 5.5% of which are singletons. V lost 3 bases to trimming and J lost 8 bases; unmatched junction nucleotides: 8. The germline V gene has CDR1 SNHLY and CDR2 FYNNEI. The CDR3 runs 14 residues. The TCR comes from a woman aged 18-30 years with alopecia areata. Some clones in this sample may be carry-over from other donors' samples. The chain uses TRBV2 and TRBJ1-2; 8 positions match TRBD1. The specimen comprised whole blood, sampled in connection with sensitization to the hapten diphenylcyclopropenone (DPC). In nucleotides, the CDR3 is TGTGCCAGCAGTGAGTCGACAGGGGTTCGAGGCTACACCTTC. It translates to CASSESTGVRGYTF.